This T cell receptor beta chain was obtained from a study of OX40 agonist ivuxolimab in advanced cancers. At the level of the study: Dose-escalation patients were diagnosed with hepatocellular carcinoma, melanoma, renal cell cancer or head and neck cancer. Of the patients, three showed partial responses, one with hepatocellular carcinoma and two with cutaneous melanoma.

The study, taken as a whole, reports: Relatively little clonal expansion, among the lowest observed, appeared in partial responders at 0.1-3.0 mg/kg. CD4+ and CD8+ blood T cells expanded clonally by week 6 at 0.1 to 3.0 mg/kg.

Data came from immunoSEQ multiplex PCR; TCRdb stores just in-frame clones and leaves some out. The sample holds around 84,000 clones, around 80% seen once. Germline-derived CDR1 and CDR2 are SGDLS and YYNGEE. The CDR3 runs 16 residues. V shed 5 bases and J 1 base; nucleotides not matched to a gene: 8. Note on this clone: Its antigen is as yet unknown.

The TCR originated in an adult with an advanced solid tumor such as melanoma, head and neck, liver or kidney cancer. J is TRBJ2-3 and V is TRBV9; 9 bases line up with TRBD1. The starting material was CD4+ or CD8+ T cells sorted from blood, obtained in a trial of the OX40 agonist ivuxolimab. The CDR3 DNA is TGTGCCAGCAGTAACCTCGGGACAGGGCGCACAGATACGCAGTATTTT. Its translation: CASSNLGTGRTDTQYF.